These 23 T cell receptor beta chains were sequenced from one sample in a study of breast tumors, draining lymph nodes, adjacent tissues. TCRdb analysed the multiplex PCR reads with MiXCR anew, one entry per CDR3 protein. The sample lists 130,000 or so distinct CDR3 sequences; around 20% were seen once. Axillary draining lymph nodes of breast cancer patients supplied the node samples. The sample comprised axillary lymph node tissue. The receptors shown here come from a female donor with breast cancer. Some clones in this sample may be carry-over from other donors' samples.

This clonotype was picked up many times. The chain joins TRBV10-2 to TRBJ2-7; unclear D gene. In germline, CDR1 is WSHSY, CDR2 SAAADI. V lost 2 bases, J lost 3 bases, and 5 bases lay in between. CDR3 size: 12 residues. The CDR3 sequence is CASSEQDYEQYF. The DNA for the CDR3 is TGCGCCAGCAGTGAGCAGGACTACGAGCAGTACTTC.

Points on this clonotype: This sequence may be a read error, since a much larger clone differs from it by one base. V usage is TRBV19 and J usage is TRBJ1-5; possible D gene TRBD1, 5 bases. V lost 6 bases, J lost 4 bases, and 10 bases lay in between. This CDR3 region has 13 residues. The germline CDR1 and CDR2 sequences are LNHDA and SQIVND (reference sequence). The CDR3 sequence is CASRDNLNQPQHF. In DNA, the CDR3 is TGTGCCAGTAGGGACAACCTAAATCAGCCCCAGCATTTT.

This clonotype came up many times. The chain employs TRBV6-2 or TRBV6-3 and TRBJ2-1, with D unclear. The V end lost 7 bases, the J end lost 10 bases, and 11 bases lay between the germline ends. Germline CDR1 and CDR2: MNHEY and SVGEGT. This CDR3 contains 11 residues. The CDR3 loop is CASTNSGEQFF. The CDR3 DNA sequence: TGTGCCAGCACCAATTCTGGCGAGCAGTTCTTC.

For this clonotype: It may be a read error: a sequence one base away is much more abundant. The chain recombines TRBV7-2 with TRBJ2-2; 7 bases match TRBD2. Germline V CDR1 and CDR2: SGHTA, FQGNSA. This CDR3 region has 17 residues. The CDR3: CASSLARLTSSPGGLFF. The CDR3 region has the DNA TGTGCCAGCAGCTTAGCGCGATTGACTAGCTCCCCGGGGGGGCTGTTTTTT. Using reference TRBV7-2 and TRBJ2-2 for the parts outside the CDR3, the full variable domain is GAGVSQSPSNKVTEKGKDVELRCDPISGHTALYWYRQSLGQGLEFLIYFQGNSAPDKSGLPSDRFSAERTGGSVSTLTIQRTQQEDSAVYLCASSLARLTSSPGGLFFGEGSRLTVL.

This clonotype has a count of ten or more. The rearrangement joins TRBV9 to TRBJ2-3; weak D call: TRBD2 (5 bases). The CDR3 has 12 amino acids. The germline gives CDR1 SGDLS, CDR2 YYNGEE. V was trimmed by 3 bases and J by 6 bases, leaving 8 bases between them. CDR3 protein: CASSGRGDTQYF. The DNA of the CDR3 is TGTGCCAGCAGCGGGCGAGGGGATACGCAGTATTTT. Looking up the rest from reference TRBV9 and TRBJ2-3 gives the full variable domain: DSGVTQTPKHLITATGQRVTLRCSPRSGDLSVYWYQQSLDQGLQFLIQYYNGEERAKGNILERFSAQQFPDLHSELNLSSLELGDSALYFCASSGRGDTQYFGPGTRLTVL.

This clonotype occurred many times. CDR3 region: CASSLNTIYF. The DNA for the CDR3 is TGTGCCAGCAGTTTAAACACCATATATTTT. The J gene is TRBJ1-3, the V gene TRBV12-3 or TRBV12-4; D unresolved. This CDR3 has 10 residues. The germline V and J ends were trimmed by 2 bases and 7 bases, with 0 bases remaining between them.

This clonotype was counted at least ten times. The chain recombines TRBV19 with TRBJ2-1; tentatively, D is TRBD1 (5 bases). Germline CDR1 reads LNHDA; CDR2 reads SQIVND (reference sequence). Trimming stripped 3 bases from V and 6 bases from J, with 15 bases between. CDR3 length: 15 residues. Here the CDR3 reads CASSIAAGAPNEQFF. CDR3 bases: TGTGCCAGTAGTATCGCGGCTGGGGCTCCCAATGAGCAGTTCTTC.

This clonotype has at least ten counts. This rearrangement joins TRBV18 to TRBJ1-4; a weak D match, TRBD1 (5 bases). Germline CDR1 reads KGHSH; CDR2 reads LQKENI. V dropped 0 bases and J dropped 7 bases, with 15 bases sitting between them. This CDR3 is built from 16 residues. DNA for the CDR3: TGTGCCAGCTCACCACCGGGGGGGACCTCCCGTGAAAAACTGTTTTTT. Translated, it gives CASSPPGGTSREKLFF.

This clonotype occurred many times. The chain combines TRBV7-9 with TRBJ2-1, with 10 nucleotides matching TRBD1. This CDR3 has 15 residues. Germline V lookup: CDR1 SEHNR, CDR2 FQNEAQ (reference sequence). V shed 5 bases, J shed 7 bases, and the junction held 8 bases outside the gene matches. The CDR3 nucleotides are TGTGCCAGCAGCGGCCGGGACAGGGGTTTTAATGAGCAGTTCTTC. It encodes CASSGRDRGFNEQFF.

In its sample, this clonotype was seen many times. The V and J genes are TRBV10-3 and TRBJ2-2; D is ambiguous. The CDR3 is made up of 16 amino acids. V was shortened by 4 bases and J by 0 bases, with 12 bases between the two germline ends. Germline V CDR1 and CDR2: ENHRY, SYGVKD. For the CDR3, the DNA is TGTGCCATCAGTGGTCGCAAGGGCCCGAACACCGGGGAGCTGTTTTTT. Residues: CAISGRKGPNTGELFF.

Ten or more counts support this clonotype. The gene calls are TRBV24-1 and TRBJ1-5, with TRBD1 matching over 9 bases. This CDR3 is 16 amino acids long. Germline CDR1 and CDR2: KGHDR and SFDVKD. V dropped 3 bases and J dropped 5; count of bases not matched to a gene: 7. CDR3 sequence: CATSDRDRGYDQPQHF. The CDR3 DNA sequence: TGTGCCACCAGTGATCGCGACAGGGGGTACGATCAGCCCCAGCATTTT.

A few counts support this clonotype. The V gene is TRBV28, the J gene TRBJ1-2; no clear D gene. CDR1 and CDR2 (germline): MDHEN, SYDVKM. Trimming took 3 bases from V and 8 from J, leaving 13 bases between them. This CDR3 spans 13 amino acids. Here the CDR3 DNA reads TGTGCCAGCAGTTTGGGGAAGATGGAGGGCTACACCTTC. It codes for CASSLGKMEGYTF.

This clonotype has a handful of counts. The junction departs from the called germline gene at one end, perhaps through a read error. The gene calls are TRBV12-3 or TRBV12-4 and TRBJ2-5, with TRBD1 matching over 9 bases. The CDR3 is 16 amino acids. CDR3 protein: CASSLETGGLQETQCF. As DNA, the CDR3 is TGTGCCAGCAGTTTAGAGACAGGGGGTCTGCAAGAGACCCAGTGCTTC.

V and J are TRBV18 and TRBJ2-2, with 8 bases matching TRBD1. The CDR3 covers 16 residues. Unmatched junction bases numbered 10, after V lost 3 bases and J lost 7 bases. Germline V gene sequence: CDR1 KGHSH, CDR2 LQKENI. This chain's CDR3 is CASSPPTTGAIGELFF. As DNA, the CDR3 is TGTGCCAGCTCACCTCCTACGACAGGGGCGATCGGGGAGCTGTTTTTT.

Ten or more counts support this clonotype. This chain uses TRBV5-1 with TRBJ2-2; D is unclear. Germline loops: CDR1 SGHRS, CDR2 YFSETQ. V was clipped by 4 bases and J by 0 bases, with 13 bases between them. The CDR3 is 16 residues long. This CDR3 reads CASSPKSRANTGELFF. CDR3 DNA sequence: TGCGCCAGCAGCCCCAAGAGCCGCGCGAACACCGGGGAGCTGTTTTTT.

In this sample, this clonotype turned up many times. The rearrangement links TRBV11-2 to TRBJ2-1, with D perhaps given as TRBD1 or TRBD2 (6 bases each). V lost 2 bases to trimming and J lost 6 bases, with 26 bases between them. The germline V gene encodes CDR1 SGHAT and CDR2 FQNNGV. This CDR3 contains 19 residues. CDR3 in amino acids: CASSLSPLQGLGEVNEQFF. The DNA of the CDR3 is TGTGCCAGCAGCTTAAGTCCCTTACAGGGACTGGGAGAAGTCAATGAGCAGTTCTTC.

This clonotype was observed many times. The chain employs TRBV11-2 and TRBJ1-6; 8 positions agree with TRBD1. The CDR3 has 15 amino acids. Germline V gene data show CDR1 as SGHAT and CDR2 as FQNNGV. After removal of 5 bases from V and 8 bases from J, the junction contained 8 bases not matched to a gene. The CDR3 protein is CASSAPGTGYSPLHF. DNA for the CDR3: TGTGCCAGCAGCGCGCCCGGGACAGGTTATTCACCCCTCCACTTT.

Many counts were recorded for this clonotype. The chain is built from TRBV6-6 and TRBJ1-2; D call uncertain. This CDR3 comprises 13 residues. Deletions cut 4 bases from V and 5 bases from J, with 11 bases between. Germline V gene data show CDR1 as MNHNY and CDR2 as SVGAGI (reference sequence). The CDR3 DNA follows: TGTGCCAGCAGTTTTGGACGGAGGTATGGCTACACCTTC. Its translation: CASSFGRRYGYTF.

This clonotype was detected many times. The rearrangement joins TRBV12-5 to TRBJ1-2, with a weak D call TRBD1 (5 bases). This CDR3 comprises 15 residues. Germline values: CDR1 LGHNT, CDR2 FRNRAP. Trimming pared 1 base from V and 3 bases from J, leaving 12 bases between. The CDR3, as DNA: TGTGCTAGTGGTTTGGGGTCGGGGCAGCACTATGGCTACACCTTC. Translating gives CASGLGSGQHYGYTF.

This clonotype has just a few counts. The genes are TRBV12-5 and TRBJ1-2, with D unresolved. Deletions cut 2 bases from V and 8 bases from J, with 12 bases between. The CDR3 has 13 amino acids. Per germline, CDR1 LGHNT and CDR2 FRNRAP. The CDR3 reads CASGLRAEGGYTF. CDR3 DNA: TGTGCTAGTGGTTTGAGGGCAGAAGGCGGCTACACCTTC.

The sample holds many counts of this clonotype. The V call is TRBV20-1, the J call TRBJ2-1, with D perhaps matching TRBD2 (6 bases). The V gene's germline CDR1 is DFQATT and CDR2 SNEGSKA (reference sequence). The CDR3 is 15 amino acids. Deletions cut 1 base from V and 0 bases from J, with 10 bases between. The CDR3 region has the DNA TGCAGTGCTAGAGCCGGAGCGGGCTCCTACAATGAGCAGTTCTTC. Its translation: CSARAGAGSYNEQFF.

Worth noting for this clonotype: Likely a read error: the CDR3 ends without its conserved phenylalanine or tryptophan. The chain uses TRBV18 and TRBJ1-2, with TRBD1 matching over 7 bases. With V trimmed by 6 bases and J by 2 bases, 6 bases remained unmatched. There are 14 residues in the CDR3. Germline lookup yields CDR1 KGHSH and CDR2 LQKENI. DNA for the CDR3: TGTGCCAGCTCTTCGGAGGGGGCGAACTATGGCTACACCTCC. Its translation is CASSSEGANYGYTS.

In its sample, this clonotype was seen many times. This chain uses TRBV2 with TRBJ2-3; 13 bases fit TRBD2. Germline-derived CDR1 and CDR2 are SNHLY and FYNNEI. Trimming cost V 6 bases and J 4 bases; bases outside gene matches: 4. The CDR3 has 15 residues. CDR3 amino acids: CASRSTSGRADTQYF. The DNA of the CDR3 is TGTGCCAGCAGGTCCACTAGCGGGAGGGCAGATACGCAGTATTTT.